This T cell receptor beta chain comes out of a study of tumor-infiltrating lymphocytes in localized non-small cell lung cancer (dated by TCRdb to the early 2020s). Regarding the research as a whole: Several histologies were represented in the cohort, which also included both smokers and never-smokers as well as patients whose samples were collected after neoadjuvant chemotherapy. Resected tumor tissue and uninvolved lung tissue described as non-adjacent to the tumor were contributed by each patient, with both tissues obtained from the same patient. TCR sequencing was one of several integrated assays, alongside flow cytometry, multiplex immunofluorescence, RNA-seq, exome sequencing and proteomics, applied to the same patients. In total, the ICON cohort consisted of roughly 150 surgical patients with localized non-small cell lung cancer who had their tumors resected. The paired tumor versus uninvolved lung comparison of immunoSEQ T-cell fraction included 55 patients.

General study outcomes and caveats: Recurrence-free survival showed no association with tumor T-cell fraction from TCR sequencing (p = 0.61). Because different assays used different pieces of the same tissue, intratumor heterogeneity could not be separated from technical variation. No difference in TCR-derived T-cell fraction was observed between the flow cytometry-defined immunotypes IM1 (good prognosis) and IM2 (poor prognosis). Higher T cell infiltration in tumors than in uninvolved lung tissue was supported by TCRbeta sequencing, consistent with immunofluorescence CD3 counts. Assay coverage differed among patients according to how much tissue was available, so only a subset of the cohort had TCR sequencing.

A word on this clone: The antigen it recognizes is unknown. No much larger clonotype is one base removed from it; base qualities were not supplied.

V is reduced by 3 bases and J by 4 bases, leaving a spacing of 13 bases between them. The germline V gene supplies CDR1 MNHNS and CDR2 SASEGT. Including cysteine and phenylalanine, the CDR3 has 16 amino acids. Only the CDR3 portion is preserved as DNA: 48 bases, with reading frame beginning at the first base. The T-cell fraction in tumor and uninvolved lung tissue was provided by TCR sequencing with the immunoSEQ assay. As for the authors' bioinformatics: To analyze survival, patients were divided into a high T-cell fraction group (upper tertile) and a low T-cell fraction group (lower two tertiles), and the two groups were compared using a log-rank test. A signed-rank test was used to check for differences in T-cell fraction between paired tumor and uninvolved lung. The immuneACCESS repertoire file appears here via TCRdb, limited to in-frame rearrangements. These files lack a portion of the clones; in checked studies, under half of the deficit traces to unresolved V genes, and the cause of the others is not known. That table gives V, J and clone size, and the DNA gave D and trimming. In this sample the table shows 27,000 or so clones, 80% to 90% of which occur a single time. The ten largest clones represent over 2% of the sample.

ICON enrollment began in early 2016, and the last patient was enrolled in the second half of 2018. From a subcohort of 76 patients, fresh tumor and matched uninvolved tissue were collected for in-depth immune analyses, including TCR sequencing. No cell sorting was done, and TCR sequencing was instead run on DNA isolated from bulk tissue. Sequencing was performed on lung tumor tissue. The sequence links TRBV6-1 to TRBJ1-6; TRBD1 is a weak D gene call, 5 bases matching. This sequence originates from a human donor with non-small cell lung cancer. The CDR3 loop reads CASSDLARVYNSPLHF. The DNA reads as follows: TGTGCCAGCAGTGACTTAGCCAGGGTTTATAATTCACCCCTCCACTTT.